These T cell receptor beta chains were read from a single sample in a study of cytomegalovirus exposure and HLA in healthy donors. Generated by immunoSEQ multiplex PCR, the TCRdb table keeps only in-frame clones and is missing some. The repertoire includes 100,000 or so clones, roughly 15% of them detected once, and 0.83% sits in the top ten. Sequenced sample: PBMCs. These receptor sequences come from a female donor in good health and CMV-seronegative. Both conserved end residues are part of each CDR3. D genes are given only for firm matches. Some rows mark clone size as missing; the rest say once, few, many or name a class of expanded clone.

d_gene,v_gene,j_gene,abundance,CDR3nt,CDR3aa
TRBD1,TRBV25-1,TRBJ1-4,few,TGTGCCAGCACTTTACCGGGACAGGGAAATGAAAAACTGTTTTTT,CASTLPGQGNEKLFF
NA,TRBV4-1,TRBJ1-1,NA,TGCGCCAGCAGCCAACTACAGGGCATGAACACTGAAGCTTTCTTT,CASSQLQGMNTEAFF
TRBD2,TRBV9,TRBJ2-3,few,TGTGCCAGCAGCGGTAGCGGGATTAGCACAGATACGCAGTATTTT,CASSGSGISTDTQYF
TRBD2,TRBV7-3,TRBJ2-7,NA,TGTGCCAGCAGCTTAGGGGGGGGGAGCTCCTACGAGCAGTACTTC,CASSLGGGSSYEQYF
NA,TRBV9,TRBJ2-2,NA,TGTGCCAGCAGCGTAGCTCCGAACACCGGGGAGCTGTTTTTT,CASSVAPNTGELFF
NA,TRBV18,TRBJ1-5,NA,TGTGCCAGCTCGCCCAAGGGGGTGGCTAATCAGCCCCAGCATTTT,CASSPKGVANQPQHF
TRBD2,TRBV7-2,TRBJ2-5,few,TGTGCCAGCAGCTTACGGACTAGCGGGGGAGGGGAGACCCAGTACTTC,CASSLRTSGGGETQYF
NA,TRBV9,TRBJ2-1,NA,TGTGCCAGCAGCGTCAGGCCAAGCTACAATGAGCAGTTCTTC,CASSVRPSYNEQFF
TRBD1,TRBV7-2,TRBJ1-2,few,TGTGCCAGCAGCTTAGACCGGGGGCCTACAGGGGGGTCTAACTATGGCTACACCTTC,CASSLDRGPTGGSNYGYTF
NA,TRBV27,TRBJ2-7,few,TGTGCCAGCAGGCCATCGGGCAGGGTGGTATACGAGCAGTACTTC,CASRPSGRVVYEQYF
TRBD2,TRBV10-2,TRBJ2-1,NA,TGCGCCAGCAGTGAGGGTAGACGGGAGGCGGGCAATGAGCAGTTCTTC,CASSEGRREAGNEQFF
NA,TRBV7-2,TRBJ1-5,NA,TGTGCCAGCAGCTTAGCCAGGGTAGGTCAGCCCCAGCATTTT,CASSLARVGQPQHF
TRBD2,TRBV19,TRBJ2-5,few,TGTGCCAGTAGTTGGGGGGGAGAAGAGACCCAGTACTTC,CASSWGGEETQYF
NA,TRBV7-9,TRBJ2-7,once,TGTGCCAGCAGCTTAGCGGTTAGACAGGAAACCGCCTACGAGCAGTACTTC,CASSLAVRQETAYEQYF
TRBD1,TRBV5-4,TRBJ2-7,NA,TGTGCCAGCAGCAGACCCGGGACAGAGACGTACGAGCAGTACTTC,CASSRPGTETYEQYF
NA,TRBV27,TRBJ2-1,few,TGTGCCAGCACCCTTTCGCAAGAGGGCCCCGGCAATGAGCAGTTCTTC,CASTLSQEGPGNEQFF
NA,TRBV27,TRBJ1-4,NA,TGTGCCAGCAGTTCCAGGGTGACTAATGAAAAACTGTTTTTT,CASSSRVTNEKLFF
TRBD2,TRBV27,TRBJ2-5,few,TGTGCCAGCAGTTTAGCGGGAGCTCAAGAGACCCAGTACTTC,CASSLAGAQETQYF
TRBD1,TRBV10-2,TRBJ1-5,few,TGCGCCAGCAGTGAGTCGACAGGGAATCAGCCCCAGCATTTT,CASSESTGNQPQHF
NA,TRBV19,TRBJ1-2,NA,TGTGCCAGTAGTACTACGGGCCAGGGTGTCTATGGCTACACCTTC,CASSTTGQGVYGYTF
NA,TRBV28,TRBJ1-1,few,TGTGCCAGCAGTTCGACCTGGAGGGGTGAAGACGCTTTCTTT,CASSSTWRGEDAFF
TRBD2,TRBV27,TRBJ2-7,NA,TGTGCCAGCAGTTTATCGCGGCTAGCGGGGTCCTACGAGCAGTACTTC,CASSLSRLAGSYEQYF
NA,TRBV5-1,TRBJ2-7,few,TGCGCCAGCAGCTCGGCCCACCAACAGGGCAGGCCCTACGAACAGTACTTC,CASSSAHQQGRPYEQYF
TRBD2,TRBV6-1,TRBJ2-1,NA,TGTGCCAGCAGTGAAGCCCAAAGCGGGAGCGATGAGCAGTTCTTC,CASSEAQSGSDEQFF
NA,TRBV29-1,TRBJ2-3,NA,TGCAGCGTTGAAGACGGGACACCGGTTGTGGATACGCAGTATTTT,CSVEDGTPVVDTQYF
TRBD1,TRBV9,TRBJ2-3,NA,TGTGCCAGCAGCATAGGGTCGGGACAGGGAGCAGATACGCAGTATTTT,CASSIGSGQGADTQYF
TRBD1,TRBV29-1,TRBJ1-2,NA,TGCAGCGTTAAACGACAGGGGCTGGGCTACACCTTC,CSVKRQGLGYTF
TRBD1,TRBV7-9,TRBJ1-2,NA,TGTGCCAGCAGCTTAGACGGGACAGGGTATGGCTACACCTTC,CASSLDGTGYGYTF
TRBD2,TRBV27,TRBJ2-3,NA,TGTGCCAGCAGTTTAGGACTAGCGGGAGGGCCCTCGGATACGCAGTATTTT,CASSLGLAGGPSDTQYF
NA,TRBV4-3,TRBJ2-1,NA,TGCGCCAGCAGCCAAGAGGAAGTGGGCAGGGATGCTCTTGAGCAGTTCTTC,CASSQEEVGRDALEQFF
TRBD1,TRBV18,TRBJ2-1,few,TGTGCCAGCTCACCAGTCGGTGGGACAGGGGGAAATGAGCAGTTCTTC,CASSPVGGTGGNEQFF
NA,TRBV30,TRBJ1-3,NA,TGTGCCTGGAGTCCATCTGGAAACACCATATATTTT,CAWSPSGNTIYF
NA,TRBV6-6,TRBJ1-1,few,TGTGCCGAAGGGCAGGGGCCCCCCACTGAAGCTTTCTTT,CAEGQGPPTEAFF
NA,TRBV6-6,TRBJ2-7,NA,TGTGCCAGCAGTGACTCCCTCGAGCAGTACTTC,CASSDSLEQYF
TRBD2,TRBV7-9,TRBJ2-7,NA,TGTGCCAGCAGCTCCCCCTGGGGGGGGGAAGAGCAGTACTTC,CASSSPWGGEEQYF
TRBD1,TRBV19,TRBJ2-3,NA,TGTGCCAGTAGTAAATTGCCGGGACAGGGGTTCCATACGCAGTATTTT,CASSKLPGQGFHTQYF
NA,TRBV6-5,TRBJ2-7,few,TGTGCCAGCAGTCAGGGGAATTCCTACGAGCAGTACTTC,CASSQGNSYEQYF
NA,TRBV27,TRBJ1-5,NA,TGTGCCAGCAGTTCGGGTGGGGGCGATCAGCCCCAGCATTTT,CASSSGGGDQPQHF
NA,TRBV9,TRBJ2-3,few,TGTGCCAGCAGCGTAGGAGGGGACTCAAACACAGATACGCAGTATTTT,CASSVGGDSNTDTQYF
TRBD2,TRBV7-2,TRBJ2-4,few,TGTGCCAGCAGCGCGCGCGGGAGTGTGGCCAAAAACATTCAGTACTTC,CASSARGSVAKNIQYF
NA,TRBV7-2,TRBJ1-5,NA,TGTGCCAGCAGCTCCAGGTGGGGGGGCAATCAGCCCCAGCATTTT,CASSSRWGGNQPQHF
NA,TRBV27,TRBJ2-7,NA,TGTGCCAGCAGTCGTCTTCCCTACGAGCAGTACTTC,CASSRLPYEQYF
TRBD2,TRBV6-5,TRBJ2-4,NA,TGTGCCAGCAGACTTGACGGGGGGAAAAACATTCAGTACTTC,CASRLDGGKNIQYF
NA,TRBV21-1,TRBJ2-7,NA,TGTGCCAGCAGCATAAGTACCGGGACTCCGCCCTACGAGCAGTACTTC,CASSISTGTPPYEQYF
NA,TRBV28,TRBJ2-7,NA,TGTGCCAGCAGCTCCGAGGGATCGGCGGGAAGACTGTCACGGTCCTACGAGCAGTACTTC,CASSSEGSAGRLSRSYEQYF
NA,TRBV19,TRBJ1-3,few,TGTGCCAGTATCCTTAAGGGAGACCGAGCCTCTGGAAACACCATATATTTT,CASILKGDRASGNTIYF
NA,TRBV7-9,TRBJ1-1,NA,TGTGCCAGCAGCCTACAGGGTTACACTGAAGCTTTCTTT,CASSLQGYTEAFF
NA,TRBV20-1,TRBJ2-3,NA,TGCAGTGTGACTAGTTTACATACGCAGTATTTT,CSVTSLHTQYF
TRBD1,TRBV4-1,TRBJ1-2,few,TGCGCCAGCAGCAAAGACGGGGGGACAGGGGGGACCTCTAACTATGGCTACACCTTC,CASSKDGGTGGTSNYGYTF
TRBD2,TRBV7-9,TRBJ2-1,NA,TGTGCCAGCAGCTCCCTTAGCGGGAGGGCCTACAATGAGCAGTTCTTC,CASSSLSGRAYNEQFF